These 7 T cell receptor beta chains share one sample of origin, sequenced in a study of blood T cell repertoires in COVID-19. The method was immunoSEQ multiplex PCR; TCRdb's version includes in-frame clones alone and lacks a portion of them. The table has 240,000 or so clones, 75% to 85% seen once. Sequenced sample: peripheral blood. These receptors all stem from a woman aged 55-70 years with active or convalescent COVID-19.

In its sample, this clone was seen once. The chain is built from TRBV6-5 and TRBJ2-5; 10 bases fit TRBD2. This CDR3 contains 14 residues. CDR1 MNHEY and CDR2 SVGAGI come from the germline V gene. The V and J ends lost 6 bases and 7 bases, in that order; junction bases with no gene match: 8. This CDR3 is CASRLAGEVGTQYF. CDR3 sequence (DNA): TGTGCCAGCAGGCTAGCGGGGGAGGTTGGGACCCAGTACTTC.

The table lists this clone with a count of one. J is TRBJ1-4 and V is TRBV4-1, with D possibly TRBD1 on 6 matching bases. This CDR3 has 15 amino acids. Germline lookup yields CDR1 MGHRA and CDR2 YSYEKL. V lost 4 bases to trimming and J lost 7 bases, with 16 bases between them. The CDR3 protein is CASSLFGQRSEKLFF. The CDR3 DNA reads TGCGCCAGCAGCCTCTTCGGACAGAGAAGTGAAAAACTGTTTTTT.

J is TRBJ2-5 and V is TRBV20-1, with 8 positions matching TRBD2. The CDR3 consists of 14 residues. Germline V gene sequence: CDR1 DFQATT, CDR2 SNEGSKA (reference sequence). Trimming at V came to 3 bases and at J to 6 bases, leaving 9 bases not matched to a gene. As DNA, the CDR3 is TGCAGTGCTAGTTCGAGCGGGGGCGATAAGACCCAGTACTTC. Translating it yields CSASSSGGDKTQYF.

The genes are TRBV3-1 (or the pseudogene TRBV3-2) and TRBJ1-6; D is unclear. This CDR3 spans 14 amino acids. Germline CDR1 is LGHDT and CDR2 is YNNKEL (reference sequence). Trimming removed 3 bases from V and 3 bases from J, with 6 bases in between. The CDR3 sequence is CASSQSDYNSPLHF. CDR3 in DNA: TGTGCCAGCAGCCAGAGTGACTATAATTCACCCCTCCACTTT.

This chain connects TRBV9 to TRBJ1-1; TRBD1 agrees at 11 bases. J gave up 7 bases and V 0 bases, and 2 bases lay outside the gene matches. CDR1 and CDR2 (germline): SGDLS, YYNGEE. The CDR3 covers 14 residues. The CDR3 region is CASSVGTGGYEAFF. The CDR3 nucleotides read TGTGCCAGCAGCGTAGGGACAGGGGGCTATGAAGCTTTCTTT.

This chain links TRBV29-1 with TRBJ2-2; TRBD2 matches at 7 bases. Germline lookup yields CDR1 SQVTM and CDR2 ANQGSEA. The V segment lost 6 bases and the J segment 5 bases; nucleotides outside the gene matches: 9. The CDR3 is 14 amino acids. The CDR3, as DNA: TGCAGCGTGCAGGGAGGGGATGGTACCGGGGAGCTGTTTTTT. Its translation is CSVQGGDGTGELFF.

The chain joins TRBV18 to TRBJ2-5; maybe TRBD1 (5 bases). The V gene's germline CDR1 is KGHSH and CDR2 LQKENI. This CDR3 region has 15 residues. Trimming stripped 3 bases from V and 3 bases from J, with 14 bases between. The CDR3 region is CASSPAWGGEETQYF. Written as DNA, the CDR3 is TGTGCCAGCTCACCCGCCTGGGGCGGAGAAGAGACCCAGTACTTC.